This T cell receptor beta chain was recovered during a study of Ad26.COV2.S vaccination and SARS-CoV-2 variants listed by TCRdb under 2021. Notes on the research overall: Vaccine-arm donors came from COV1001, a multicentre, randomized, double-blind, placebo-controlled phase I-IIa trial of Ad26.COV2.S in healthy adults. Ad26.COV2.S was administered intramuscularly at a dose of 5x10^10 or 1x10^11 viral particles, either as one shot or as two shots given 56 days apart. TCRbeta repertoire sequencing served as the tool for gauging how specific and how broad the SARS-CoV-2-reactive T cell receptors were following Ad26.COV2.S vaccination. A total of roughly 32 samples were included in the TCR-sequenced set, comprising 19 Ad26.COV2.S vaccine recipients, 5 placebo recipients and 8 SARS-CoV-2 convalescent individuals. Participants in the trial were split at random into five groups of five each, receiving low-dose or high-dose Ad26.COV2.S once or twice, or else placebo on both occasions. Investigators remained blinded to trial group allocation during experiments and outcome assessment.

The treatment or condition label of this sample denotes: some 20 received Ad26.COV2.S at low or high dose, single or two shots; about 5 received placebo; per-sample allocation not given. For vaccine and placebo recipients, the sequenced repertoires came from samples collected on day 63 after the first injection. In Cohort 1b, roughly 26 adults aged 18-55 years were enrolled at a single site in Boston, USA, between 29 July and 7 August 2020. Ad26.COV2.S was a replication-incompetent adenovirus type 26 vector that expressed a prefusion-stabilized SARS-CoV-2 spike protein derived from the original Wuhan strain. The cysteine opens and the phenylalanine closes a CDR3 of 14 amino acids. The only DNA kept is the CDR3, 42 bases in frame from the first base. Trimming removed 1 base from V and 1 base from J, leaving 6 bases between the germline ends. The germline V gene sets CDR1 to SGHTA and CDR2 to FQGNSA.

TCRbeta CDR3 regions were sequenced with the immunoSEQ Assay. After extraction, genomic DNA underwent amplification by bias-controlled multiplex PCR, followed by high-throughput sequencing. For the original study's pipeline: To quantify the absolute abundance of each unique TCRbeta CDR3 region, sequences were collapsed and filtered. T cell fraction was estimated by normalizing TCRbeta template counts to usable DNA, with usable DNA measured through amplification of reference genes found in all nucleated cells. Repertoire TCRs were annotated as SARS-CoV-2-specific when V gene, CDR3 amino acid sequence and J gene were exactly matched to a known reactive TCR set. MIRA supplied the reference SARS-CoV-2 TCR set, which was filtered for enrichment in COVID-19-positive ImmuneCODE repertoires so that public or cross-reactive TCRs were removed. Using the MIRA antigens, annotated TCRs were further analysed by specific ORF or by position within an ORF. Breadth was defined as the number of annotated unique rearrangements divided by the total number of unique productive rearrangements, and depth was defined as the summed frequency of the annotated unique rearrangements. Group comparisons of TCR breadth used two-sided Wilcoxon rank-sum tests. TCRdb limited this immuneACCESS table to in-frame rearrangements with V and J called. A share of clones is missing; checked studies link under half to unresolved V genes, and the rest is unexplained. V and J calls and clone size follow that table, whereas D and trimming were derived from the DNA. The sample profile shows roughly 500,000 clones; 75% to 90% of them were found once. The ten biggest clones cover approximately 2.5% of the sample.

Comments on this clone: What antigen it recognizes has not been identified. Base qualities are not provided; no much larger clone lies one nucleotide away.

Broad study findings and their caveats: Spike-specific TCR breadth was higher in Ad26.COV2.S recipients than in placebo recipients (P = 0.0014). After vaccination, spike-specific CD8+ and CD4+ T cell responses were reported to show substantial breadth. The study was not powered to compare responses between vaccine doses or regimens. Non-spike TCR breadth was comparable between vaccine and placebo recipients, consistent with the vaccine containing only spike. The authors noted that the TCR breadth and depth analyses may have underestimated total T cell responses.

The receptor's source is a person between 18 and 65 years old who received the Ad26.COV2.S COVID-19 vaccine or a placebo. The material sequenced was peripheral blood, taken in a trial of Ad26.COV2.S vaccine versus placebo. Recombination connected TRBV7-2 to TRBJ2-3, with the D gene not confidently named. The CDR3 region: CASSLVVGTDTQYF. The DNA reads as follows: TGTGCCAGCAGCTTAGTCGTGGGCACAGATACGCAGTATTTT.